This T cell receptor (beta chain) stems from a study of blood T cell repertoires in COVID-19. Study as a whole: The study drew acute and convalescent COVID-19 samples from the United States, Italy and Spain. From T cells, B-cell-depleted T cells, or PBMCs came the material, which was cDNA or gDNA.

Per the authors' pipeline: Estimated nucleated cell counts came from reference gene primer amplification. TCRdb keeps only in-frame clones here, not all; method: immunoSEQ multiplex PCR. That table supplies the V and J calls and clone size; D and trimming were determined from the DNA. The table shows some 50,000 clones, with 85% to 90% occurring only once. The CDR3 totals 17 residues. V shed 6 bases, J shed 4 bases, and the junction held 15 bases outside the gene matches. Germline CDR1 reads SSHAT; CDR2 reads FNYEAQ (reference sequence). The chain has TRBV7-7 and TRBJ2-7, with 10 nucleotides matching TRBD1. Sequencing was done on a sample of peripheral blood. The TCR sequence derives from a human donor in a cohort sampled during active COVID-19. In DNA, the CDR3 is TGTGCCAGCAGTAGCCGCTACGGGACAGGGGATATTTACGAGCAGTACTTC. This encodes CASSSRYGTGDIYEQYF.